The following is a TCR beta chain sequence with its context. Germline values: CDR1 SGHNT, CDR2 YENEEA. This CDR3 is built from 18 residues. Trimming removed 2 bases from V and 3 bases from J; junction bases left unmatched: 12. The sample comes from a study of T cell changes during pregnancy in multiple sclerosis. Libraries were prepared by immunoSEQ multiplex PCR; TCRdb keeps only in-frame clonotypes and omits some of them. The sample contains 65,000 to 85,000 clones, roughly 90% of which appear only once. The chain links TRBV11-3 to TRBJ2-2, with TRBD2 matching 7 bases. The origin of this receptor is a female donor in good health, enrolled as a control in a pregnancy study. The source was peripheral blood, collected after pregnancy. This chain's CDR3 is CASSLNFGGGWDTGELFF. CDR3 bases: TGTGCCAGCAGCTTAAATTTCGGCGGGGGATGGGACACCGGGGAGCTGTTTTTT.